This TCR beta chain stems from a study of CD8+CD57+ T cells in acquired aplastic anemia. Study in general: Sorting CD4+ and CD8+ cells gave DNA averaging approximately 3 ug. Among healthy donors, CD4+ cells averaged about 10 million reads.

CDR3 and TCR beta VDJ profiling relied on a genomic DNA template. TCRdb re-derived calls from the reads in MiXCR, one entry per CDR3 protein. The sample carries about 400,000 distinct CDR3 sequences, roughly 64% recorded once. This clonotype was picked up a small number of times. Its antigen remains unknown. The CDR3 consists of 12 residues. From germline, CDR1 is SNHLY and CDR2 FYNNEI. V lost 4 bases, J lost 11 bases, and 14 bases lay in between. Study findings and constraints: Simpson's diversity of CD8+ cells was not significantly different in patients compared with controls. Found in both controls and patients were some 31 CD8+ CDR3 sequences.

The chain employs TRBV2 and TRBJ2-5, with D unclear. The receptor was derived from a human donor in good health, serving as a control. Sequences were obtained from sorted CD4+, CD8+, or CD8+CD57+ T cells (not recorded which) from PBMCs. The CDR3: CASSGWEDEQYF. CDR3 DNA: TGTGCCAGCAGTGGTTGGGAAGATGAGCAGTACTTC.